This T cell receptor (beta chain) was recovered during a study of shared clonotypes between healthy human individuals. About this clone: Its antigen is undetermined.

The donors, healthy adults who were HIV-negative, had experienced no recent acute infections or vaccinations. Study-level results: Large sequencing depth failed to make sorted-subset sequencing complete, rarefaction showed. Memory subsets had estimated richness that was generally smaller than that of naive subsets.

Germline CDR1 reads SGDLS; CDR2 reads YYNGEE. V lost 2 bases and J 0 bases, leaving 9 bases between the germline ends. This CDR3 comprises 15 residues. The authors split each subset's genomic DNA evenly across several immunoSEQ plates. Measured with immunoSEQ multiplex PCR; TCRdb has only the in-frame clones, and not every one. Among 2 million to 2.5 million clones listed, under 97% were seen once. This clonotype was sampled from a man younger than 35 in good health. This chain connects TRBV9 to TRBJ1-3; D gene uncertain. Sequenced input: naive CD4+ T cells sorted from blood. Subset specified: CD45RA+ positively selected. CDR3 loop: CASSVLPSSGNTIYF. Written as DNA, the CDR3 is TGTGCCAGCAGCGTCTTACCCAGCTCTGGAAACACCATATATTTT.